The sequence of this TCR beta chain was determined in a study of control samples from healthy donors and cancer patients. Profiling relied on immunoSEQ multiplex PCR, and the TCRdb table lists in-frame clones only, not all of them. The profile shows approximately 70,000 clones, more than 75% of them singletons. V was trimmed by 0 bases and J by 3 bases, leaving 10 bases between them. This CDR3 comprises 15 residues. Germline V gene data show CDR1 as SGHDN and CDR2 as FVKESK. Sample: blood. V gene TRBV14 combines with J gene TRBJ2-3, with D tentatively TRBD2 (6 bases). The clonotype comes from a man aged 45-65 years in good health. The CDR3, as DNA: TGTGCCAGCAGCCAAGAGGTAGCGGATACAGATACGCAGTATTTT. Translation: CASSQEVADTDTQYF.